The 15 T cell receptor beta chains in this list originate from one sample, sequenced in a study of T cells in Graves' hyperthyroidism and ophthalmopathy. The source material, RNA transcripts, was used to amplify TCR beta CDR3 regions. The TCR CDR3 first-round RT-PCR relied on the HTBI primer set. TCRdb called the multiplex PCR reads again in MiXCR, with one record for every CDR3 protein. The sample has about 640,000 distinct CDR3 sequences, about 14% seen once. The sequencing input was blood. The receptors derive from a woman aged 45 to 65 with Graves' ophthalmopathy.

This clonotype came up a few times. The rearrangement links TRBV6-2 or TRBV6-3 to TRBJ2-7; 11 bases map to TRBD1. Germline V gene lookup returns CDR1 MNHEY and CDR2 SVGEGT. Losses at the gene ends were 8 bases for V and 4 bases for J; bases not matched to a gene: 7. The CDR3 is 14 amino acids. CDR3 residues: CASGPGQGVYEQYF. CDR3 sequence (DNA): TGTGCCAGCGGGCCGGGACAGGGGGTATACGAGCAGTACTTC.

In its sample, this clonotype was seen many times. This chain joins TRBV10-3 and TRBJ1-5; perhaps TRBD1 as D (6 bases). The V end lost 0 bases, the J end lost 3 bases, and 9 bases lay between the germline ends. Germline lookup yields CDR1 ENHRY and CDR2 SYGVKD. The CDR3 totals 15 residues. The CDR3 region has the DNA TGTGCCATCAGTGAGTCGGCAGGGGTCAATCAGCCCCAGCATTTT. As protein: CAISESAGVNQPQHF.

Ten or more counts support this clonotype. The CDR3 loop reads CSASWENTEAFF. In DNA, the CDR3 is TGCAGTGCTAGCTGGGAGAACACTGAAGCTTTCTTT. The V and J genes are TRBV20-1 and TRBJ1-1; no clear D. Looked up from germline, CDR1 is DFQATT and CDR2 is SNEGSKA (reference sequence). With 3 bases removed from V and 1 base from J, the gap between germline ends came to 6 bases. The CDR3 length is 12 residues.

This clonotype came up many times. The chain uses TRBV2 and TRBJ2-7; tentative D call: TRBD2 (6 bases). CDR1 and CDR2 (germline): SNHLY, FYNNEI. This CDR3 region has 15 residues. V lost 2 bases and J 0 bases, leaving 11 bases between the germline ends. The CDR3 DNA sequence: TGTGCCAGCAGTGAACGCGGGATGAGCTCCTACGAGCAGTACTTC. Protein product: CASSERGMSSYEQYF.

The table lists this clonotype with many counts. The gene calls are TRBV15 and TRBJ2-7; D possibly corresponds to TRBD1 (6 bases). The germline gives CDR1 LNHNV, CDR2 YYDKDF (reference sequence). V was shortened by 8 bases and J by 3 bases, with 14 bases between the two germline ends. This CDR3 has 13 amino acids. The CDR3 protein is CATSGTRDYEQYF. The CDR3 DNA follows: TGTGCCACCTCCGGGACACGAGACTACGAGCAGTACTTC.

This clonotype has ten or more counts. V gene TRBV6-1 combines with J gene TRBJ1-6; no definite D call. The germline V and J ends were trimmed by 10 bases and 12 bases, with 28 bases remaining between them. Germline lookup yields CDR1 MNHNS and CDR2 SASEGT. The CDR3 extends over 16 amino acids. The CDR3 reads CATGGWEQAQLGPLHF. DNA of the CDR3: TGTGCCACGGGTGGGTGGGAGCAGGCCCAGCTTGGACCCCTCCACTTT.

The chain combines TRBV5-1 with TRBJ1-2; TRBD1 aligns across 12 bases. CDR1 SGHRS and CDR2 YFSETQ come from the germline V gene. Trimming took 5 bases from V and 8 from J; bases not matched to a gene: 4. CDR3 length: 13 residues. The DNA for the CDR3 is TGCGCCAGCAGGGCGGGACAGGGGGCCGGCTACACCTTC. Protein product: CASRAGQGAGYTF.

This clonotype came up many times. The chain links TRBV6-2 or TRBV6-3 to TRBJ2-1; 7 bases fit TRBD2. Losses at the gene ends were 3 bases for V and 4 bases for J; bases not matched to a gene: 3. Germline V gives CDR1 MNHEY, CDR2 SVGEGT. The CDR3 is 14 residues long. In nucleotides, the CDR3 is TGTGCCAGCAGTTATTTGCGGGGGTACAATGAGCAGTTCTTC. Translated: CASSYLRGYNEQFF.

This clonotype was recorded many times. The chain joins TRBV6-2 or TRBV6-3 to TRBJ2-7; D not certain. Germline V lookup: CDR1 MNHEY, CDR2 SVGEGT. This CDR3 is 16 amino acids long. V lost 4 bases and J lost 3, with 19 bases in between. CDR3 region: CASSSRAVSFVYEQYF. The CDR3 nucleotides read TGTGCCAGCAGTTCCCGGGCCGTTAGTTTCGTCTACGAGCAGTACTTC.

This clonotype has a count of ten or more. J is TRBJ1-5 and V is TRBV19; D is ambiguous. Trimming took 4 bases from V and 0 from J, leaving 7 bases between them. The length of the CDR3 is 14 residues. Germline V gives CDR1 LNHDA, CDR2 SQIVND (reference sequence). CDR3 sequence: CASSKVYSNQPQHF. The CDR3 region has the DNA TGTGCCAGTAGTAAGGTTTATAGCAATCAGCCCCAGCATTTT.

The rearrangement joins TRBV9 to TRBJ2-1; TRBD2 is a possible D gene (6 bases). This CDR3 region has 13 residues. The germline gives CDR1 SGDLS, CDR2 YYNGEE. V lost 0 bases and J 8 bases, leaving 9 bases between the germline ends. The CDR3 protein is CASSVGGEDEQFF. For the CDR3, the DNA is TGTGCCAGCAGCGTAGGGGGGGAGGATGAGCAGTTCTTC.

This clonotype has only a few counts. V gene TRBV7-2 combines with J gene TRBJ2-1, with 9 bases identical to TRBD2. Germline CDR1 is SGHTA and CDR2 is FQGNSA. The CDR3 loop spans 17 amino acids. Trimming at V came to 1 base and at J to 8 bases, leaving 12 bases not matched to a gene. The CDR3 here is CASSLGGASGMGHEQFF. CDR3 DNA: TGTGCCAGCAGCTTAGGGGGGGCTAGCGGGATGGGGCATGAGCAGTTCTTC. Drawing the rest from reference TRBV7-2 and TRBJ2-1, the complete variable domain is GAGVSQSPSNKVTEKGKDVELRCDPISGHTALYWYRQSLGQGLEFLIYFQGNSAPDKSGLPSDRFSAERTGGSVSTLTIQRTQQEDSAVYLCASSLGGASGMGHEQFFGPGTRLTVL.

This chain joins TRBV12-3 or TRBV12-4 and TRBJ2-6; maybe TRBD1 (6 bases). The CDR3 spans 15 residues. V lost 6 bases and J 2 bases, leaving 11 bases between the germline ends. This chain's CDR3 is CASRATGTGANVLTF. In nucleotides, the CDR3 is TGTGCCAGCAGAGCAACAGGGACTGGGGCCAACGTCCTGACTTTC.

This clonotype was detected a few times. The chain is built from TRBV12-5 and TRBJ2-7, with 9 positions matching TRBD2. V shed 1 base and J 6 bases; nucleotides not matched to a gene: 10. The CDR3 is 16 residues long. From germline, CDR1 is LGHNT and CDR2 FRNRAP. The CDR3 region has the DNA TGTGCTAGTGGTTTGGCAGGGACTAGCCGGGTCGGCGAGCAGTACTTC. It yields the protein CASGLAGTSRVGEQYF. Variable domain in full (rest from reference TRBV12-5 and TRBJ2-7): DARVTQTPRHKVTEMGQEVTMRCQPILGHNTVFWYRQTMMQGLELLAYFRNRAPLDDSGMPKDRFSAEMPDATLATLKIQPSEPRDSAVYFCASGLAGTSRVGEQYFGPGTRLTVT.

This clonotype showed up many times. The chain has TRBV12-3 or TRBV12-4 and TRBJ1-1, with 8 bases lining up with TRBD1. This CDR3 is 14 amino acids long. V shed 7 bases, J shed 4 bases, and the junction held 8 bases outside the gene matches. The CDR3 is CASILRGRSTEAFF. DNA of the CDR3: TGTGCCAGCATCCTCAGGGGGCGGAGCACTGAAGCTTTCTTT.